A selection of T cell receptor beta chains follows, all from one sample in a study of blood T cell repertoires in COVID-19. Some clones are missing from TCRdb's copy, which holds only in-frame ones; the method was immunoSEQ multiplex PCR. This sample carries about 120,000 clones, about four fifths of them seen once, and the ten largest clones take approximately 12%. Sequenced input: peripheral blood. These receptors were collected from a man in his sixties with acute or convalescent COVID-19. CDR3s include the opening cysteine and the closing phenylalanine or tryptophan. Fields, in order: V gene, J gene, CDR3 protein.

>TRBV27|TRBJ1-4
CASREGRRSNEKLFF
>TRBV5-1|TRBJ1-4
CASSLASAEEGLFF
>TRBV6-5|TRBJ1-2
CASSLQPNYGYTF
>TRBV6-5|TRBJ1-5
CASRTGQGNQPQHF
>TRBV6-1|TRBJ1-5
CASSESGVRWNQPQHF
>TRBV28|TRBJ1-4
CASTRQLNEKLFF
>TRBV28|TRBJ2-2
CASSLSGSPGELFF
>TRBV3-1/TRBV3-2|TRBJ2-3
CASSQEQAGGGTQYF
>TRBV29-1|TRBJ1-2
CSVLRQGQVSIGGYTF
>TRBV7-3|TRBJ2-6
CASSLRAGQNVLTF
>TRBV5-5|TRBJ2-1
CASSYGLAGYNEQFF
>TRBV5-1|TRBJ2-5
CASSLASAGVGETQYF
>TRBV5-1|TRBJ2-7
CASSLGGRLASNEQYF
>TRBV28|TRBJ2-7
CASSYRTGAEQYF
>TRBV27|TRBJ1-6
CASSLNPQRSPLHF
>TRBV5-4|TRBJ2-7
CASSPGDRSYEQYF
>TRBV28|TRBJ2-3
CASSLGGADTQYF
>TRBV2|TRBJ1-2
CASSVAGNYGYTF
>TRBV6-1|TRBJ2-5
CASSESGGGQETQYF
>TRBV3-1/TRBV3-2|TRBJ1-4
CASSQDHSFNEKLFF
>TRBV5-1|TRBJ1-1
CASSLAGWNTEAFF
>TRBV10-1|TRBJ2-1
CASSRTGPYNEQFF
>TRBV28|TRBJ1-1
CASRYHTGESTEAFF
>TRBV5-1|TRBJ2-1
CASSLVAGSGGEQFF